A selection of T cell receptor beta chains follows, all from one sample in a study of blood T cells in healthy people across ages. TCRdb redid the calling of the 5' RACE reads with MiXCR, one entry per CDR3 protein. Of 1.5 million to 2 million distinct CDR3 sequences detected, roughly 50% appear once; the ten largest clones hold around 2.1%. The sample comprised blood. The receptors here all came from a woman aged 40 to 50 in good health. Both conserved end residues are part of each CDR3. A D gene is named only where the DNA matches it firmly. Only part of the rows carry a size: once, few, many, or a class if the clone is expanded.

CDR3nt	CDR3aa	abundance	v_gene	j_gene	len	d_gene
TGTGCCAGCAGCCCCCAGTTGTTTAACTATGGCTACACCTTC	CASSPQLFNYGYTF	NA	TRBV7-2	TRBJ1-2	14	NA
TGCGCCAGCAGCTTGGCCCTAGCTAGCGGGGGCGCCCAAGAGACCCAGTACTTC	CASSLALASGGAQETQYF	few	TRBV5-1	TRBJ2-5	18	TRBD2
TGCGCCAGCAGTACGGGACTAGCTGATTACAATGAGCAGTACTTC	CASSTGLADYNEQYF	NA	TRBV5-1	TRBJ2-7	15	TRBD2
TGTGCCATCAGTGCGCGGGGACAGGGGGCCTACGAGCAGTACTTC	CAISARGQGAYEQYF	many	TRBV10-3	TRBJ2-7	15	TRBD1
TGCGCCAGCAGCAGGACAGGGGATTCCTACGAGCAGTACTTC	CASSRTGDSYEQYF	many	TRBV5-1	TRBJ2-7	14	TRBD1
TGCAGTGCTCACAGGGGGAGCTCCTACAATGAGCAGTTCTTC	CSAHRGSSYNEQFF	few	TRBV20-1	TRBJ2-1	14	TRBD1
TGCAGCGTTCGAGGGGGCGGTAGCTCCTACAATGAGCAGTTCTTC	CSVRGGGSSYNEQFF	few	TRBV29-1	TRBJ2-1	15	TRBD1
TGTGCCAGCAGCTTAATGTCTGGGGGTAGCGGCTACACCTTC	CASSLMSGGSGYTF	few	TRBV7-9	TRBJ1-2	14	NA
TGTGCCATCAGGCCGGGACAGAATCAGCCCCAGCATTTT	CAIRPGQNQPQHF	NA	TRBV10-3	TRBJ1-5	13	TRBD1
TGCAGTGCTAGCCGGATAGACTCTACCTCCTACGAGCAGTACTTC	CSASRIDSTSYEQYF	NA	TRBV20-1	TRBJ2-7	15	NA
TGCGCCAGCAGCCAAGATCGGGTAGGATTCTACAATGAGCAGTTCTTC	CASSQDRVGFYNEQFF	NA	TRBV4-1	TRBJ2-1	16	NA
TGCAGCGTCCGGACAGGGGGCGCATCCTACGAGCAGTACTTC	CSVRTGGASYEQYF	many	TRBV29-1	TRBJ2-7	14	TRBD1
TGTGCCAGCAGAACCCCCACCGATGGGTACAATGAGCAGTTCTTC	CASRTPTDGYNEQFF	NA	TRBV28	TRBJ2-1	15	NA
TGCAGCGCCGGCCGGAGTAACTATGGCTACACCTTC	CSAGRSNYGYTF	NA	TRBV29-1	TRBJ1-2	12	NA
TGCAGCGTTCAGACAGGGGCGAGCAATCAGCCTCAGCATTTT	CSVQTGASNQPQHF	NA	TRBV29-1	TRBJ1-5	14	TRBD1
TGCGCCAGCAGCCAAGATCAAGGCAGGGGGCTGGGTGGCTACACCTTC	CASSQDQGRGLGGYTF	few	TRBV4-3	TRBJ1-2	16	TRBD1
TGTGCCAGCGGACTAGCGGGGGGACATGAGCAGTTCTTC	CASGLAGGHEQFF	once	TRBV2	TRBJ2-1	13	TRBD2
TGTGCCAGCAGCCACCGGGACAGGGGGAGGAATGAGCAGTTCTTC	CASSHRDRGRNEQFF	NA	TRBV7-9	TRBJ2-1	15	TRBD1
TGTGCCAGCAGCGGAGGGTCCTTTCCCACAGATACGCAGTATTTT	CASSGGSFPTDTQYF	NA	TRBV7-9	TRBJ2-3	15	NA
TGCAGCGTCTCCGGGACAGGGCTCCCCTATGGCTACACCTTC	CSVSGTGLPYGYTF	NA	TRBV29-1	TRBJ1-2	14	TRBD1
TGCAGTGCTCTCACGGACCACGAGCAGTACTTC	CSALTDHEQYF	NA	TRBV20-1	TRBJ2-7	11	NA
TGTGCCAGCAGCTTATCAGGGACAGATCGCTATGGCTACACCTTC	CASSLSGTDRYGYTF	NA	TRBV7-9	TRBJ1-2	15	TRBD1
TGTGCCAGCAGCCAAGGGTTCAGTTCACCCCTCCACTTT	CASSQGFSSPLHF	NA	TRBV14	TRBJ1-6	13	NA
TGCAGTGCTAGTAACCACCCCTACGAGCAGTACTTC	CSASNHPYEQYF	many	TRBV20-1	TRBJ2-7	12	NA
TGTGCCAGCATTGGACAGCTTACGTTCTATGGCTACACCTTC	CASIGQLTFYGYTF	NA	TRBV6-6	TRBJ1-2	14	NA
TGCAGCGTTGAAGACCCCTTTTCGGGGTACAATGAGCAGTTCTTC	CSVEDPFSGYNEQFF	few	TRBV29-1	TRBJ2-1	15	NA
TGTGCCAGCAGTTGGATCACAGATACGCAGTATTTT	CASSWITDTQYF	NA	TRBV6-2/TRBV6-3	TRBJ2-3	12	NA
TGCAGTGCTAGGGCCCTGGGACAGCGGAACGGCGAGCAGTACTTC	CSARALGQRNGEQYF	NA	TRBV20-1	TRBJ2-7	15	TRBD1
TGTGCCAGCAGTTCATCCCTCCACTCTGGGGCCAACGTCCTGACTTTC	CASSSSLHSGANVLTF	few	TRBV28	TRBJ2-6	16	NA
TGTGCCAGCAGCCCGCGACGGGTGGGGGGGTCAGATACGCAGTATTTT	CASSPRRVGGSDTQYF	NA	TRBV7-2	TRBJ2-3	16	TRBD2
TGCAGTGCTAGCCGTTCCGGAGGGTTACAAGAGACCCAGTACTTC	CSASRSGGLQETQYF	NA	TRBV20-1	TRBJ2-5	15	NA
TGCGCCAGCAGCCCCTTCGGGGCAGGGGCTAACAATGAGCAGTTCTTC	CASSPFGAGANNEQFF	NA	TRBV4-3	TRBJ2-1	16	NA
TGCGCCAGTACCTACCAATCACGGCAGTTCTTC	CASTYQSRQFF	NA	TRBV5-1	TRBJ2-1	11	NA
TGTGCCAGCAGTGGTTACGATAGAGCTAACTATGGCTACACCTTC	CASSGYDRANYGYTF	few	TRBV2	TRBJ1-2	15	NA
TGTGCCAGCAGTTTAGCGGCTTCACGCGGAAATGAGCAGTACTTC	CASSLAASRGNEQYF	NA	TRBV12-3/TRBV12-4	TRBJ2-5	15	NA
TGCAGCGTTCAAAGAAATAATGAGCAGTTCTTC	CSVQRNNEQFF	NA	TRBV29-1	TRBJ2-1	11	NA
TGTGCCAGCAGCCAGACAGGGTGGTCCTACAATGAGCAGTTCTTC	CASSQTGWSYNEQFF	few	TRBV3-1	TRBJ2-1	15	TRBD1
TGTGCCAGCAGTCCTGTTGGTGGGGTTGGGGGCTACACCTTC	CASSPVGGVGGYTF	NA	TRBV27	TRBJ1-2	14	NA
TGTGCCAGCAACGCGCCGGTTCTTGCGGAGACCCAGTACTTC	CASNAPVLAETQYF	NA	TRBV7-2	TRBJ2-5	14	NA
TGTGCCAGCAGCTTAGTAGCCCCCCAAGGATATAGCAATCAGCCCCAGCATTTT	CASSLVAPQGYSNQPQHF	NA	TRBV7-8	TRBJ1-5	18	NA
TGTGCCAGCAGCCAATTATCTAAGGGTTCGCCCCAGCATTTT	CASSQLSKGSPQHF	few	TRBV16	TRBJ1-5	14	NA
TGTGTCAGCAGCTTGGGGACGGATGGCTACACCTTC	CVSSLGTDGYTF	NA	TRBV7-2	TRBJ1-2	12	NA